Each of the 26 T cell receptor beta chains below was sequenced from the same sample in a study of shared clonotypes between healthy human individuals. Clones were sequenced by immunoSEQ multiplex PCR, and TCRdb holds only the in-frame ones, with some missing. The sample yields around 2,000,000 clones, about 94% seen once. The naive CD8 population came from CD45RO-negative cells selected for CCR7, without terminally differentiated effector memory CD45RA+ cells. The sample was naive CD8+ T cells sorted from blood. All receptors derive from a man between 18 and 35 years old in good health.

The chain uses TRBV27 and TRBJ2-7; possibly TRBD1 for D (5 bases). The germline V gene encodes CDR1 MNHEY and CDR2 SMNVEV (reference sequence). V was trimmed by 1 base and J by 3 bases, leaving 13 bases between them. The CDR3 is 15 amino acids. In DNA, the CDR3 is TGTGCCAGCAGTTTATTCCAGGGTCCCGGCTACGAGCAGTACTTC. Protein: CASSLFQGPGYEQYF.

The chain recombines TRBV27 with TRBJ2-1, with D possibly being TRBD1 (5 bases). This CDR3 is 15 amino acids long. Germline-derived CDR1 and CDR2 are MNHEY and SMNVEV (reference sequence). Trimming took off 0 bases at V and 2 bases at J, with 8 bases between the two ends. The CDR3 spells CASSLSPGTYNEQFF. Written as DNA, the CDR3 is TGTGCCAGCAGTTTATCCCCAGGGACCTACAATGAGCAGTTCTTC.

The chain uses TRBV2 and TRBJ2-3; 8 bases match TRBD1. Trimming took 3 bases from V and 2 from J; bases not matched to a gene: 7. Germline CDR1 is SNHLY and CDR2 is FYNNEI. This CDR3 is 16 amino acids long. The CDR3 region has the DNA TGTGCCAGCAGTGACCCTTACAGGGGGAACACAGATACGCAGTATTTT. Encoded protein: CASSDPYRGNTDTQYF.

This chain links TRBV6-5 with TRBJ2-1, with unresolved D. V was trimmed by 0 bases and J by 7 bases, leaving 10 bases between them. The CDR3 is 14 residues long. From germline, CDR1 is MNHEY and CDR2 SVGAGI. The CDR3 loop reads CASSYSALGNEQFF. The CDR3 DNA follows: TGTGCCAGCAGTTACTCGGCCCTCGGGAATGAGCAGTTCTTC.

The V gene is TRBV18, the J gene TRBJ2-7, with 9 positions matching TRBD2. J lost 2 bases, V lost 1 base, and 12 bases had no gene match. CDR3 size: 18 residues. Germline V gene sequence: CDR1 KGHSH, CDR2 LQKENI. The CDR3 sequence is CASSPQKETSGTPYEQYF. CDR3 DNA sequence: TGTGCCAGCTCACCACAAAAGGAGACTAGCGGAACCCCCTACGAGCAGTACTTC. Full variable domain (outside the CDR3, taken from reference TRBV18 and TRBJ2-7): NAGVMQNPRHLVRRRGQEARLRCSPMKGHSHVYWYRQLPEEGLKFMVYLQKENIIDESGMPKERFSAEFPKEGPSILRIQQVVRGDSAAYFCASSPQKETSGTPYEQYFGPGTRLTVT.

The chain carries TRBV30 and TRBJ2-7; weak D call: TRBD1 (5 bases). Looked up from germline, CDR1 is GTSNPN and CDR2 is SVGIG (reference sequence). This CDR3 has 13 residues. The germline V and J ends were trimmed by 4 bases and 1 base, with 11 bases remaining between them. The CDR3 is CAWTTRDSYEQYF. CDR3 in DNA: TGTGCCTGGACAACCAGGGATTCCTACGAGCAGTACTTC.

This chain connects TRBV30 to TRBJ2-7; D gene unclear. Germline V gives CDR1 GTSNPN, CDR2 SVGIG (reference sequence). CDR3 length: 11 residues. With 6 bases removed from V and 6 bases from J, the gap between germline ends came to 12 bases. This CDR3 is CACFAAIEQYF. The CDR3 DNA sequence: TGTGCCTGCTTCGCCGCTATCGAGCAGTACTTC.

This chain uses TRBV7-8 with TRBJ2-1, with D hard to call. The CDR3 is 15 amino acids. The germline gives CDR1 SGHVS, CDR2 FQNEAQ. V gave up 5 bases and J gave up 7 bases, with 18 bases separating them. In DNA, the CDR3 is TGTGCCAGCAGCGTACTGCCGGCCGGCATTAATGAGCAGTTCTTC. This sequence encodes CASSVLPAGINEQFF.

The chain uses TRBV27 and TRBJ2-7; D is perhaps TRBD2 (5 bases). The CDR3 runs 15 residues. With 2 bases removed from V and 2 bases from J, the gap between germline ends came to 13 bases. CDR1 is MNHEY and CDR2 is SMNVEV in the germline V gene (reference sequence). The CDR3 sequence: CASSLVGGSAYEQYF. Written as DNA, the CDR3 is TGTGCCAGCAGTTTAGTAGGTGGGAGCGCCTACGAGCAGTACTTC.

The chain couples TRBV6-5 to TRBJ2-1, with 10 nucleotides matching TRBD2. CDR1 and CDR2 from the germline V gene are MNHEY and SVGAGI. V gave up 6 bases and J gave up 3 bases; unmatched junction bases: 2. This CDR3 region has 14 residues. The CDR3 DNA is TGTGCCAGCAGAAGGACTAGCGGCTACAATGAGCAGTTCTTC. Amino acids: CASRRTSGYNEQFF.

This clone appeared once. The rearrangement uses TRBV7-8 and TRBJ1-5; 11 bases are a match to TRBD1. The germline V gene encodes CDR1 SGHVS and CDR2 FQNEAQ. CDR3 size: 19 residues. J lost 6 bases, V lost 1 base, and 14 bases had no gene match. The DNA of the CDR3 is TGTGCCAGCAGCTTAGAGGGGACAGGGGGAACCCTAATAAGTCAGCCCCAGCATTTT. This translates into CASSLEGTGGTLISQPQHF.

The chain links TRBV4-1 to TRBJ2-7; no clear D. V was clipped by 0 bases and J by 4 bases, with 7 bases between them. The germline V gene has CDR1 MGHRA and CDR2 YSYEKL. This CDR3 is built from 13 residues. CDR3 amino acids: CASSQDQKYEQYF. The CDR3 DNA is TGCGCCAGCAGCCAAGATCAAAAGTACGAGCAGTACTTC.

This clone appeared once. The CDR3 nucleotides are TGTGCCAGCAGCCCGGTCCTAGCGGAGAGCTACGAGCAGTACTTC. It is translated as CASSPVLAESYEQYF. The chain joins TRBV7-9 to TRBJ2-7, with 7 bases that match TRBD2. Germline V gene data show CDR1 as SEHNR and CDR2 as FQNEAQ (reference sequence). The CDR3 extends over 15 amino acids. With 5 bases clipped from V and 3 bases from J, the junction kept 10 bases outside the gene matches. The full variable domain, with the rest looked up from reference TRBV7-9 and TRBJ2-7, is DTGVSQNPRHKITKRGQNVTFRCDPISEHNRLYWYRQTLGQGPEFLTYFQNEAQLEKSRLLSDRFSAERPKGSFSTLEIQRTEQGDSAMYLCASSPVLAESYEQYFGPGTRLTVT.

The chain has TRBV13 and TRBJ2-7; 10 positions agree with TRBD2. V lost 2 bases to trimming and J lost 5 bases; unmatched junction nucleotides: 9. The length of the CDR3 is 16 residues. The V gene's germline CDR1 is PRHDT and CDR2 FYEKMQ (reference sequence). CDR3 region: CASSLLYSSGSDEQYF. The CDR3 nucleotides are TGTGCCAGCAGCTTACTTTACTCTAGCGGGAGCGACGAGCAGTACTTC.

CDR3 sequence reads: CASRRPRGETQYF. The CDR3 DNA reads as TGTGCCAGCAGGAGACCCAGAGGAGAGACCCAGTACTTC. The V gene is TRBV6-1, the J gene TRBJ2-5; D is unresolved. Germline V gene lookup returns CDR1 MNHNS and CDR2 SASEGT. V lost 6 bases and J 4 bases, leaving 12 bases between the germline ends. CDR3 length: 13 residues.

A remark on this clone: Other nucleotide sequences from this sample produce the same CDR3. V usage is TRBV5-8 and J usage is TRBJ2-7; maybe TRBD1 (6 bases). This CDR3 region has 14 residues. Trimming shortened V by 2 bases and J by 5 bases, and 14 bases separated the two germline ends. Germline CDR1 SGHTS, CDR2 YDEGEE. The CDR3 DNA reads TGTGCCAGCAGCTTAGGCAGGGGATCGGACGAGCAGTACTTC. Protein product: CASSLGRGSDEQYF.

The chain is built from TRBV6-6 and TRBJ2-3; TRBD1 agrees at 10 bases. Losses at the gene ends were 4 bases for V and 2 bases for J; bases not matched to a gene: 6. CDR3 size: 16 residues. CDR1 and CDR2 from the germline V gene are MNHNY and SVGAGI (reference sequence). The CDR3 reads CASSFLTGGFTDTQYF. Here the CDR3 DNA reads TGTGCCAGCAGTTTCCTGACAGGGGGCTTCACAGATACGCAGTATTTT.

The chain combines TRBV9 with TRBJ1-1; no definite D call. The germline V gene encodes CDR1 SGDLS and CDR2 YYNGEE. Deletions cut 2 bases from V and 4 bases from J, with 9 bases between. The CDR3 has 13 amino acids. The CDR3 nucleotides are TGTGCCAGCAGCGTGGATGAGGGCACTGAAGCTTTCTTT. Translated, it gives CASSVDEGTEAFF. The full variable domain, its missing parts supplied by reference TRBV9 and TRBJ1-1, is DSGVTQTPKHLITATGQRVTLRCSPRSGDLSVYWYQQSLDQGLQFLIQYYNGEERAKGNILERFSAQQFPDLHSELNLSSLELGDSALYFCASSVDEGTEAFFGQGTRLTVV.

The V call is TRBV7-9, the J call TRBJ1-1; tentatively, D is TRBD1 (5 bases). CDR3 length: 14 amino acids. CDR1 and CDR2 (germline): SEHNR, FQNEAQ (reference sequence). Trimming left V 7 bases short and J 4 bases short, with 16 bases between. DNA for the CDR3: TGTGCCAGCACCAACACGACGGGGGGCACTGAAGCTTTCTTT. It specifies CASTNTTGGTEAFF.

The rearrangement uses TRBV15 and TRBJ2-3, with D tentatively TRBD1 (7 bases). The CDR3 is 19 residues long. Trimming took 6 bases from V and 0 from J, leaving 25 bases between them. From germline, CDR1 is LNHNV and CDR2 YYDKDF (reference sequence). In DNA form, the CDR3 reads TGTGCCACCAGTTTACTAGGGGGCCCTAGCGACATTAGCACAGATACGCAGTATTTT. The encoded protein is CATSLLGGPSDISTDTQYF.

As for this clone: Other DNA sequences of this sample code for an identical CDR3. This chain links TRBV6-4 with TRBJ2-7; TRBD2 might be the D (6 bases). Trimming shortened V by 8 bases and J by 0 bases, and 11 bases separated the two germline ends. Germline CDR1 and CDR2: MRHNA and SNTAGT. This CDR3 region has 13 residues. In DNA form, the CDR3 reads TGTGCCAGCCGGGACTCGAGCTCCTACGAGCAGTACTTC. Its protein is CASRDSSSYEQYF.

This rearrangement joins TRBV6-5 to TRBJ2-3; D gene ambiguous. The germline V and J ends were trimmed by 2 bases and 6 bases, with 9 bases remaining between them. This CDR3 comprises 13 residues. Germline V gene lookup returns CDR1 MNHEY and CDR2 SVGAGI. DNA for the CDR3: TGTGCCAGCAGTTACAGTCTGCGGGATACGCAGTATTTT. It translates to CASSYSLRDTQYF.

V and J are TRBV6-1 and TRBJ1-4; possible D gene TRBD1, 6 bases. CDR1 and CDR2 (germline): MNHNS, SASEGT. The V end lost 10 bases, the J end lost 0 bases, and 15 bases lay between the germline ends. The CDR3 is 15 residues long. The CDR3 loop is CATASYRATNEKLFF. CDR3 nucleotide sequence: TGTGCCACCGCAAGCTACAGGGCAACTAATGAAAAACTGTTTTTT.

The V and J genes are TRBV27 and TRBJ1-5; the match to TRBD1 covers 11 bases. The germline V gene has CDR1 MNHEY and CDR2 SMNVEV (reference sequence). Losses at the gene ends were 3 bases for V and 5 bases for J; bases not matched to a gene: 6. The CDR3 is 16 residues long. In DNA form, the CDR3 reads TGTGCCAGCAGTTTGGTAGGGGACAGGGGGTATCAGCCCCAGCATTTT. Protein product: CASSLVGDRGYQPQHF.

The genes are TRBV9 and TRBJ2-1, with a possible D match to TRBD2 (5 bases). The CDR3 has 13 residues. V was cut by 4 bases and J by 15 bases, with 20 bases left in between. Per the germline V gene, CDR1 is SGDLS and CDR2 is YYNGEE. CDR3 DNA: TGTGCCAGCAGCTCCCTGGACTTTCCGGAGTTGTTCTTC. It is translated as CASSSLDFPELFF.

The chain employs TRBV7-9 and TRBJ1-2, with D possibly matching TRBD1 (6 bases). The germline CDR1 and CDR2 sequences are SEHNR and FQNEAQ (reference sequence). V lost 1 base to trimming and J lost 4 bases, with 10 bases between them. The CDR3 runs to 14 residues. The CDR3 reads CASSLGGLSYGYTF. The CDR3 region has the DNA TGTGCCAGCAGCTTAGGGGGGCTTAGCTATGGCTACACCTTC.